This TCR beta chain was recovered during a study of T cells of healthy individuals. CDR1 SGHTA and CDR2 FQGNSA come from the germline V gene. The CDR3 sequence is 15 residues long. The V segment lost 4 bases and the J segment 1 base; nucleotides outside the gene matches: 4. TCRdb redid the calling of the 5' RACE reads with MiXCR, one entry per CDR3 protein. The repertoire holds around 63,000 distinct CDR3 sequences, with roughly 16% as singletons. The clonotype comes from a human donor in good health. The J gene is TRBJ1-1, the V gene TRBV7-2; 9 bases fit TRBD1. CDR3 residues: CASSSTGGANTEAFF. The CDR3 DNA is TGTGCCAGCAGCTCCACAGGGGGCGCGAACACTGAAGCTTTCTTT.